Listed below are T cell receptor beta chains from one sample, sequenced in a study of shared clonotypes between healthy human individuals. Here immunoSEQ multiplex PCR was the method, and the copy in TCRdb shows in-frame clones only, minus some. The table shows 2,100,000 or so clones, with 95% occurring only once. Material for sequencing was naive CD4+ T cells sorted from blood. The receptors were gathered from a man between 18 and 29 years old in good health. Each CDR3 is given with its conserved first and last residue. Each record gives: J gene, clone size, D gene, V gene, CDR3 protein, CDR3 DNA. D genes are given only for firm matches. Expanded clones are given a class, and other clones once, few, many or no size at all.

j_call: TRBJ2-1
clone_size: .
d_call: TRBD2
v_call: TRBV4-2
cdr3_aa: CASSQASGGPNEQFF
cdr3_nt: TGTGCCAGCAGCCAAGCTAGCGGGGGGCCCAATGAGCAGTTCTTC

j_call: TRBJ2-3
clone_size: .
d_call: TRBD2
v_call: TRBV11-2
cdr3_aa: CASSLDGIAGGRTDTQYF
cdr3_nt: TGTGCCAGCAGCTTAGACGGTATAGCGGGGGGTCGCACAGATACGCAGTATTTT

j_call: TRBJ1-3
clone_size: .
d_call: .
v_call: TRBV18
cdr3_aa: CASSPPLSGNTIYF
cdr3_nt: TGTGCCAGCTCACCCCCGCTCTCTGGAAACACCATATATTTT

j_call: TRBJ2-1
clone_size: .
d_call: .
v_call: TRBV9
cdr3_aa: CASSAQGSNEQFF
cdr3_nt: TGTGCCAGCAGCGCACAGGGTTCCAATGAGCAGTTCTTC

j_call: TRBJ1-2
clone_size: .
d_call: TRBD1
v_call: TRBV2
cdr3_aa: CASRGGQGGNYGYTF
cdr3_nt: TGTGCCAGCAGGGGGGGACAGGGTGGAAACTATGGCTACACCTTC

j_call: TRBJ1-1
clone_size: .
d_call: .
v_call: TRBV7-9
cdr3_aa: CASSARGVKNTEAFF
cdr3_nt: TGTGCCAGCAGCGCCAGAGGGGTGAAGAACACTGAAGCTTTCTTT

j_call: TRBJ2-1
clone_size: .
d_call: .
v_call: TRBV19
cdr3_aa: CASSRGQSPGYNEQFF
cdr3_nt: TGTGCCAGTAGCCGAGGACAGTCCCCGGGCTACAATGAGCAGTTCTTC

j_call: TRBJ2-1
clone_size: .
d_call: .
v_call: TRBV5-1
cdr3_aa: CASSLTTGYNYNEQFF
cdr3_nt: TGCGCCAGCAGCTTAACAACAGGGTATAACTACAATGAGCAGTTCTTC

j_call: TRBJ1-6
clone_size: .
d_call: .
v_call: TRBV7-2
cdr3_aa: CASSRGTRDSPLHF
cdr3_nt: TGTGCCAGCAGCCGCGGGACCCGGGACTCACCCCTCCACTTT

j_call: TRBJ1-6
clone_size: .
d_call: .
v_call: TRBV14
cdr3_aa: CASSLRTTNSPLHF
cdr3_nt: TGTGCCAGCAGCCTTAGGACGACCAATTCACCCCTCCACTTT

j_call: TRBJ2-7
clone_size: .
d_call: TRBD2
v_call: TRBV7-9
cdr3_aa: CASSLGLAGATYEQYF
cdr3_nt: TGTGCCAGCAGCTTAGGACTAGCGGGGGCCACCTACGAGCAGTACTTC

j_call: TRBJ1-4
clone_size: .
d_call: .
v_call: TRBV2
cdr3_aa: CASSRRVDGEKLFF
cdr3_nt: TGTGCCAGCAGCCGTCGGGTGGACGGTGAAAAACTGTTTTTT

j_call: TRBJ1-1
clone_size: .
d_call: .
v_call: TRBV7-2
cdr3_aa: CASSLAALAFF
cdr3_nt: TGTGCCAGCAGCTTAGCGGCCCTAGCTTTCTTT

j_call: TRBJ2-1
clone_size: .
d_call: .
v_call: TRBV10-3
cdr3_aa: CAIRPLNDEQFF
cdr3_nt: TGTGCCATCAGACCGCTCAACGATGAGCAGTTCTTC

j_call: TRBJ2-7
clone_size: .
d_call: TRBD1
v_call: TRBV5-8
cdr3_aa: CASRPPGTVHYEQYF
cdr3_nt: TGTGCCAGCAGACCCCCCGGGACAGTCCACTACGAGCAGTACTTC

j_call: TRBJ2-5
clone_size: .
d_call: TRBD1
v_call: TRBV9
cdr3_aa: CASSARDRGAQETQYF
cdr3_nt: TGTGCCAGCAGCGCCCGGGACAGGGGGGCCCAAGAGACCCAGTACTTC

j_call: TRBJ2-7
clone_size: .
d_call: .
v_call: TRBV7-2
cdr3_aa: CASSAPGDEQYF
cdr3_nt: TGTGCCAGCAGCGCACCGGGAGACGAGCAGTACTTC

j_call: TRBJ2-3
clone_size: once
d_call: .
v_call: TRBV13
cdr3_aa: CASNLWAGAPSTDTQYF
cdr3_nt: TGTGCCAGCAATCTTTGGGCGGGGGCCCCTAGCACAGATACGCAGTATTTT

j_call: TRBJ1-2
clone_size: .
d_call: .
v_call: TRBV11-2
cdr3_aa: CASSQNEGYTF
cdr3_nt: TGTGCCAGCAGCCAAAATGAGGGCTACACCTTC

j_call: TRBJ1-1
clone_size: .
d_call: .
v_call: TRBV6-6
cdr3_aa: CASSLRDINTEAFF
cdr3_nt: TGTGCCAGCAGTTTACGGGACATTAACACTGAAGCTTTCTTT

j_call: TRBJ2-3
clone_size: .
d_call: TRBD2
v_call: TRBV25-1
cdr3_aa: CASSDMREFADTQYF
cdr3_nt: TGTGCCAGCAGTGATATGCGGGAGTTCGCAGATACGCAGTATTTT

j_call: TRBJ2-3
clone_size: .
d_call: .
v_call: TRBV2
cdr3_aa: CASSEGTDTQYF
cdr3_nt: TGTGCCAGCAGTGAGGGGACAGATACGCAGTATTTT

j_call: TRBJ1-3
clone_size: .
d_call: .
v_call: TRBV5-1
cdr3_aa: CASSLGVSGNTIYF
cdr3_nt: TGCGCCAGCAGCTTGGGAGTCTCTGGAAACACCATATATTTT

j_call: TRBJ1-1
clone_size: .
d_call: .
v_call: TRBV18
cdr3_aa: CASSPREGRVEAFF
cdr3_nt: TGTGCCAGCTCACCACGGGAGGGACGGGTTGAAGCTTTCTTT

j_call: TRBJ1-2
clone_size: .
d_call: TRBD1
v_call: TRBV28
cdr3_aa: CASSSAGTAYGYTF
cdr3_nt: TGTGCCAGCAGTTCCGCCGGGACAGCCTATGGCTACACCTTC

j_call: TRBJ1-5
clone_size: .
d_call: .
v_call: TRBV7-8
cdr3_aa: CASSPRSGRGNQPQHF
cdr3_nt: TGTGCCAGCAGTCCGAGATCGGGGCGGGGCAATCAGCCCCAGCATTTT

j_call: TRBJ2-7
clone_size: .
d_call: TRBD1
v_call: TRBV29-1
cdr3_aa: CSVESSGQGVKEQYF
cdr3_nt: TGCAGCGTTGAATCGTCGGGACAGGGGGTTAAAGAGCAGTACTTC

j_call: TRBJ2-7
clone_size: .
d_call: .
v_call: TRBV29-1
cdr3_aa: CSVGTYEQYF
cdr3_nt: TGCAGCGTTGGAACCTACGAGCAGTACTTC

j_call: TRBJ2-5
clone_size: .
d_call: .
v_call: TRBV29-1
cdr3_aa: CSVGQGGETQYF
cdr3_nt: TGCAGCGTCGGACAGGGAGGGGAGACCCAGTACTTC

j_call: TRBJ2-5
clone_size: .
d_call: .
v_call: TRBV11-2
cdr3_aa: CASSLKTGRAGETQYF
cdr3_nt: TGTGCCAGCAGCCTCAAGACAGGGAGGGCCGGGGAGACCCAGTACTTC

j_call: TRBJ2-3
clone_size: .
d_call: .
v_call: TRBV14
cdr3_aa: CASSQIRMGGTDTQYF
cdr3_nt: TGTGCCAGCAGCCAGATACGCATGGGGGGCACAGATACGCAGTATTTT

j_call: TRBJ2-2
clone_size: .
d_call: TRBD2
v_call: TRBV6-6
cdr3_aa: CASSYRGLVNTGELFF
cdr3_nt: TGTGCCAGCAGTTACCGTGGACTAGTGAACACCGGGGAGCTGTTTTTT

j_call: TRBJ2-3
clone_size: .
d_call: .
v_call: TRBV13
cdr3_aa: CASSLTGGKADTQYF
cdr3_nt: TGTGCCAGCAGCTTAACCGGGGGCAAGGCGGATACGCAGTATTTT

j_call: TRBJ1-5
clone_size: .
d_call: .
v_call: TRBV7-2
cdr3_aa: CASSPPGQPQHF
cdr3_nt: TGTGCCAGCAGTCCCCCCGGTCAGCCCCAGCATTTT

j_call: TRBJ2-5
clone_size: .
d_call: TRBD2
v_call: TRBV4-3
cdr3_aa: CASSQVKSGTRETQYF
cdr3_nt: TGCGCCAGCAGCCAAGTAAAATCCGGGACTAGAGAGACCCAGTACTTC

j_call: TRBJ1-2
clone_size: once
d_call: TRBD1
v_call: TRBV29-1
cdr3_aa: CSADREFYGYTF
cdr3_nt: TGCAGCGCCGACAGGGAGTTCTATGGCTACACCTTC

j_call: TRBJ1-5
clone_size: .
d_call: .
v_call: TRBV6-1
cdr3_aa: CASHPGGIQPQHF
cdr3_nt: TGTGCCAGCCACCCGGGGGGTATTCAGCCCCAGCATTTT

j_call: TRBJ2-1
clone_size: .
d_call: TRBD2
v_call: TRBV19
cdr3_aa: CASSIGGYTAPYNEQFF
cdr3_nt: TGTGCCAGTAGTATCGGGGGGTACACAGCCCCCTACAATGAGCAGTTCTTC

j_call: TRBJ1-4
clone_size: once
d_call: .
v_call: TRBV2
cdr3_aa: CASRSFGTDNEKLFF
cdr3_nt: TGTGCCAGCAGGTCCTTCGGGACTGATAATGAAAAACTGTTTTTT

j_call: TRBJ2-3
clone_size: .
d_call: .
v_call: TRBV6-5
cdr3_aa: CASSYSASSWAQYF
cdr3_nt: TGTGCCAGCAGTTACTCGGCTAGCTCCTGGGCGCAGTATTTT

j_call: TRBJ1-1
clone_size: .
d_call: .
v_call: TRBV18
cdr3_aa: CASSILAQVGDTEAFF
cdr3_nt: TGTGCCAGCTCAATACTTGCGCAGGTAGGGGACACTGAAGCTTTCTTT

j_call: TRBJ2-3
clone_size: .
d_call: TRBD2
v_call: TRBV30
cdr3_aa: CAWSVASGTTDTQYF
cdr3_nt: TGTGCCTGGAGTGTGGCTAGCGGGACCACAGATACGCAGTATTTT

j_call: TRBJ1-3
clone_size: .
d_call: .
v_call: TRBV6-1
cdr3_aa: CASTPGRLSGNTIYF
cdr3_nt: TGTGCCAGCACACCGGGACGACTTTCTGGAAACACCATATATTTT

j_call: TRBJ2-2
clone_size: .
d_call: .
v_call: TRBV30
cdr3_aa: CAWRSRAAGTGELFF
cdr3_nt: TGTGCCTGGAGATCGCGGGCCGCGGGCACCGGGGAGCTGTTTTTT

j_call: TRBJ1-2
clone_size: once
d_call: .
v_call: TRBV10-3
cdr3_aa: CAISDFGQSTNYGYTF
cdr3_nt: TGTGCCATCAGTGACTTTGGACAGTCAACTAACTATGGCTACACCTTC

j_call: TRBJ2-3
clone_size: .
d_call: .
v_call: TRBV6-6
cdr3_aa: CASRGGTTYTDTQYF
cdr3_nt: TGTGCCAGCAGAGGGGGGACTACCTACACAGATACGCAGTATTTT

j_call: TRBJ2-7
clone_size: .
d_call: TRBD1
v_call: TRBV5-4
cdr3_aa: CASSSPGQGLTGSDEQYF
cdr3_nt: TGTGCCAGCAGCTCTCCGGGACAGGGACTCACAGGATCCGACGAGCAGTACTTC

j_call: TRBJ2-1
clone_size: .
d_call: TRBD2
v_call: TRBV11-2
cdr3_aa: CASSKELAGGLSYNEQFF
cdr3_nt: TGTGCCAGCAGCAAGGAGCTAGCGGGGGGCCTCTCCTACAATGAGCAGTTCTTC

j_call: TRBJ2-3
clone_size: .
d_call: TRBD1
v_call: TRBV30
cdr3_aa: CAWSQLRGWASTDTQYF
cdr3_nt: TGTGCCTGGAGCCAACTCAGGGGGTGGGCTAGCACAGATACGCAGTATTTT

j_call: TRBJ1-1
clone_size: .
d_call: .
v_call: TRBV10-3
cdr3_aa: CAISLPGKNTEAFF
cdr3_nt: TGTGCCATCAGTCTGCCAGGGAAGAACACTGAAGCTTTCTTT

j_call: TRBJ2-1
clone_size: .
d_call: .
v_call: TRBV6-5
cdr3_aa: CASTQAAGTEQFF
cdr3_nt: TGTGCCAGCACCCAGGCGGCGGGGACTGAGCAGTTCTTC

j_call: TRBJ2-7
clone_size: .
d_call: .
v_call: TRBV18
cdr3_aa: CASSPLQFNYEQYF
cdr3_nt: TGTGCCAGCTCACCCCTGCAGTTCAACTACGAGCAGTACTTC

j_call: TRBJ2-7
clone_size: .
d_call: .
v_call: TRBV28
cdr3_aa: CASSLARAFGEQYF
cdr3_nt: TGTGCCAGCAGTTTAGCCAGGGCCTTTGGCGAGCAGTACTTC

j_call: TRBJ1-5
clone_size: .
d_call: TRBD1
v_call: TRBV7-2
cdr3_aa: CASSLQGAGQPQHF
cdr3_nt: TGTGCCAGCAGCTTACAGGGGGCAGGTCAGCCCCAGCATTTT

j_call: TRBJ2-3
clone_size: .
d_call: TRBD2
v_call: TRBV6-6
cdr3_aa: CASRTSGRSDTQYF
cdr3_nt: TGTGCCAGCAGAACTAGCGGGAGGTCAGATACGCAGTATTTT

j_call: TRBJ2-7
clone_size: .
d_call: .
v_call: TRBV11-2
cdr3_aa: CASSLERTSYEQYF
cdr3_nt: TGTGCCAGCAGCTTAGAGCGGACCTCCTACGAGCAGTACTTC

j_call: TRBJ2-7
clone_size: .
d_call: .
v_call: TRBV5-1
cdr3_aa: CASSFSSQGEQYF
cdr3_nt: TGCGCCAGCAGCTTTTCGTCTCAGGGGGAGCAGTACTTC

j_call: TRBJ1-5
clone_size: .
d_call: .
v_call: TRBV5-1
cdr3_aa: CASSLAGVTNQPQHF
cdr3_nt: TGCGCCAGCAGCTTGGCCGGGGTAACCAATCAGCCCCAGCATTTT

j_call: TRBJ1-6
clone_size: .
d_call: .
v_call: TRBV19
cdr3_aa: CASSRDGDNSPLHF
cdr3_nt: TGTGCCAGTAGTCGAGACGGCGATAATTCACCCCTCCACTTT

j_call: TRBJ2-5
clone_size: .
d_call: TRBD2
v_call: TRBV18
cdr3_aa: CASSPLADTETQYF
cdr3_nt: TGTGCCAGCTCACCGCTAGCGGATACAGAGACCCAGTACTTC